Below are 27 T cell receptor beta chains sequenced from a single sample in a study of Ad26.COV2.S vaccination and SARS-CoV-2 variants. Assay: immunoSEQ multiplex PCR; the TCRdb copy retains only in-frame clones and omits some. The table lists 450,000 to 550,000 clones, 89% of them singletons, with 2.5% to 3% in the top ten. Treatment denoted: 15 to 20 received Ad26.COV2.S at low or high dose, single or two shots; about 5 received placebo; per-sample allocation not given. Each sample was drawn 63 days after the first injection (of vaccine or placebo). Here the sequenced sample was peripheral blood, taken in a trial of Ad26.COV2.S vaccine versus placebo. These receptors came from a person between 18 and 59 years old who received the Ad26.COV2.S COVID-19 vaccine or a placebo.

V and J are TRBV5-1 and TRBJ2-1; 13 bases align to TRBD2. The trim removed 5 bases at V and 5 bases at J, leaving 10 bases unmatched. The CDR3 consists of 17 residues. The V gene's germline CDR1 is SGHRS and CDR2 YFSETQ. CDR3 nucleotides: TGCGCCAGCAGTCTAACCGAACTAGCGGGGGGGAACAATGAGCAGTTCTTC. Protein product: CASSLTELAGGNNEQFF.

The rearrangement joins TRBV3-1 (or the pseudogene TRBV3-2) to TRBJ2-1; 8 bases are a match to TRBD2. The CDR3 totals 15 residues. The germline CDR1 and CDR2 sequences are LGHDT and YNNKEL (reference sequence). Trimming removed 4 bases from V and 2 bases from J; junction bases left unmatched: 4. The CDR3 protein is CASSRGGHPYNEQFF. CDR3 bases: TGTGCCAGCAGCCGCGGGGGGCATCCCTACAATGAGCAGTTCTTC.

V gene TRBV19 combines with J gene TRBJ1-5; TRBD1 might be the D (6 bases). The CDR3 length is 13 residues. The V gene lost 5 bases and the J gene lost 11 bases, with 16 bases spanning the gap. Germline CDR1 reads LNHDA; CDR2 reads SQIVND (reference sequence). CDR3 loop: CASSPSGVPAQHF. CDR3 in DNA: TGTGCCAGTAGTCCCTCAGGGGTCCCGGCCCAGCATTTT.

This chain joins TRBV5-1 and TRBJ2-1; TRBD1 agrees at 9 bases. CDR1 SGHRS and CDR2 YFSETQ come from the germline V gene. V lost 6 bases, J lost 0 bases, and 13 bases stayed unmatched. The CDR3 extends over 18 amino acids. CDR3 sequence (DNA): TGCGCCAGCACCCCGCCGGGACAGGGTTTAAGCTCCTACAATGAGCAGTTCTTC. Its translation: CASTPPGQGLSSYNEQFF.

V gene TRBV6-5 combines with J gene TRBJ2-1; TRBD2 is a possible D gene (5 bases). Germline V gene sequence: CDR1 MNHEY, CDR2 SVGAGI. The CDR3 runs to 14 residues. Trimming removed 10 bases from V and 5 bases from J, with 18 bases in between. CDR3 DNA sequence: TGTGCCACCATCGCTTCCGGGATACACAATGAGCAGTTCTTC. As protein: CATIASGIHNEQFF.

V usage is TRBV15 and J usage is TRBJ2-5; unclear D gene. V was trimmed by 3 bases and J by 1 base, leaving 12 bases between them. The CDR3 sequence is 15 residues long. CDR1 is LNHNV, CDR2 YYDKDF, per germline (reference sequence). CDR3 loop: CATSSLSDFQETQYF. CDR3 coding DNA: TGTGCCACCAGCAGCCTCTCGGATTTCCAAGAGACCCAGTACTTC.

This chain joins TRBV2 and TRBJ1-3; D is unresolved. Germline CDR1 and CDR2: SNHLY and FYNNEI. There are 15 residues in the CDR3. V dropped 6 bases and J dropped 0 bases, with 12 bases sitting between them. CDR3 sequence reads: CASRARSSSGNTIYF. CDR3 bases: TGTGCCAGCAGAGCCAGGAGTAGCTCTGGAAACACCATATATTTT.

The chain couples TRBV27 to TRBJ1-6; no clear D. This CDR3 is built from 14 residues. Trimming pared 2 bases from V and 9 bases from J, leaving 11 bases between. Germline CDR1 is MNHEY and CDR2 is SMNVEV (reference sequence). The CDR3 loop reads CASSLIRATSPLHF. CDR3 sequence (DNA): TGTGCCAGCAGTTTAATCCGGGCAACTTCACCCCTCCACTTT.

The chain combines TRBV24-1 with TRBJ1-4; 10 bases fit TRBD1. Germline CDR1 is KGHDR and CDR2 is SFDVKD. With 4 bases clipped from V and 9 bases from J, the junction kept 4 bases outside the gene matches. The length of the CDR3 is 14 residues. CDR3 amino acids: CATSEGTGVQKLFF. The CDR3 coding sequence is TGTGCCACCAGTGAGGGGACAGGGGTTCAAAAACTGTTTTTT.

The chain links TRBV12-3 or TRBV12-4 to TRBJ2-2; D unclear. This CDR3 comprises 13 residues. The germline V and J ends were trimmed by 5 bases and 9 bases, with 13 bases remaining between them. This CDR3 is CASSPSHDRELFF. The CDR3 DNA reads TGTGCCAGCAGTCCGTCCCACGACCGGGAGCTGTTTTTT.

Of note for this clone: The identical CDR3 is also encoded by other nucleotide sequences in the sample. V gene TRBV4-3 combines with J gene TRBJ2-7; D is ambiguous. Trimming took 0 bases from V and 4 from J, leaving 7 bases between them. This CDR3 has 13 amino acids. CDR1 is LGHNA and CDR2 is YSLEER in the germline V gene. The CDR3 reads CASSQDLTYEQYF. DNA of the CDR3: TGCGCCAGCAGCCAAGATTTGACGTACGAGCAGTACTTC.

This clone was detected a few times. The chain employs TRBV15 and TRBJ1-5; D is unresolved. This CDR3 has 14 residues. CDR1 is LNHNV and CDR2 is YYDKDF in the germline V gene (reference sequence). Between the trimmed V and J ends, which lost 3 bases and 11 bases, there was a span of 17 bases. The CDR3 protein is CATSSGSRRVSQHF. The CDR3, as DNA: TGTGCCACCAGCAGCGGGTCTAGGCGGGTGTCCCAGCATTTT.

The chain recombines TRBV5-6 with TRBJ2-1; 11 bases align to TRBD2. Germline values: CDR1 SGHDT, CDR2 YYEEEE. The CDR3 totals 17 residues. Unmatched junction bases numbered 9, after V lost 4 bases and J lost 3 bases. CDR3 protein: CASSTLAGGQVYNEQFF. The CDR3 DNA reads TGTGCCAGCAGCACCTTAGCGGGGGGGCAGGTCTACAATGAGCAGTTCTTC.

The J gene is TRBJ2-7, the V gene TRBV18; weak D call: TRBD2 (7 bases). V shed 3 bases and J shed 4 bases, with 19 bases lying between them. Germline V CDR1 and CDR2: KGHSH, LQKENI. CDR3 length: 16 amino acids. The CDR3 coding sequence is TGTGCCAGCTCACCGATGGGGGGGGCGCAGGTTTACGAGCAGTACTTC. Translated: CASSPMGGAQVYEQYF.

The V and J genes are TRBV5-4 and TRBJ2-7; D not certain. Germline V lookup: CDR1 SGHNT, CDR2 YYREEE (reference sequence). The V gene lost 0 bases and the J gene lost 1 base, with 8 bases spanning the gap. The length of the CDR3 is 14 residues. The DNA for the CDR3 is TGTGCCAGCAGCTTGGTTCCCCAATCCTACGAGCAGTACGTC. Its translation: CASSLVPQSYEQYV.

The J gene is TRBJ2-3, the V gene TRBV6-6; 11 positions match TRBD2. The CDR3 totals 16 residues. V shed 0 bases, J shed 4 bases, and the junction held 3 bases outside the gene matches. Germline loops: CDR1 MNHNY, CDR2 SVGAGI (reference sequence). The CDR3 region has the DNA TGTGCCAGCAGTTACTCGTCTAGCGGGGGGCCAGATACGCAGTATTTT. As protein: CASSYSSSGGPDTQYF.

CDR3 in amino acids: CASSRTGEWETQYF. In DNA form, the CDR3 reads TGTGCCAGCAGCCGGACAGGGGAATGGGAGACCCAGTACTTC. The genes are TRBV7-2 and TRBJ2-5; 9 bases match TRBD1. Trimming removed 5 bases from V and 5 bases from J; junction bases left unmatched: 6. This CDR3 has 14 amino acids. Germline CDR1 is SGHTA and CDR2 is FQGNSA. Drawing the rest from reference TRBV7-2 and TRBJ2-5, the complete variable domain is GAGVSQSPSNKVTEKGKDVELRCDPISGHTALYWYRQSLGQGLEFLIYFQGNSAPDKSGLPSDRFSAERTGGSVSTLTIQRTQQEDSAVYLCASSRTGEWETQYFGPGTRLLVL.

This sequence joins TRBV7-9 and TRBJ2-1, with no clear D. The V end lost 5 bases, the J end lost 7 bases, and 9 bases lay between the germline ends. The CDR3 is 12 amino acids. The V gene's germline CDR1 is SEHNR and CDR2 FQNEAQ (reference sequence). Here the CDR3 DNA reads TGTGCCAGCAGCCCACATACAAATGAGCAGTTCTTC. This encodes CASSPHTNEQFF.

V and J are TRBV4-3 and TRBJ2-7; 7 positions agree with TRBD1. Trimming removed 2 bases from V and 6 bases from J; junction bases left unmatched: 4. The CDR3 extends over 13 amino acids. CDR1 is LGHNA and CDR2 is YSLEER in the germline V gene. The CDR3 is CASSQYRGSEQYV. CDR3 DNA sequence: TGCGCCAGCAGCCAATACAGGGGTAGCGAGCAGTACGTC.

This clone was recorded only once. The rearrangement uses TRBV2 and TRBJ2-3; D is undetermined. The CDR3 length is 15 residues. CDR1 and CDR2 (germline): SNHLY, FYNNEI. Trimming shortened V by 8 bases and J by 2 bases, and 17 bases separated the two germline ends. The chain's CDR3 is CASAARLTFTDTQYF. CDR3 bases: TGTGCCAGCGCCGCCCGGTTGACCTTCACAGATACGCAGTATTTT.

This clone was detected once. The rearrangement links TRBV28 to TRBJ2-3, with TRBD1 matching over 10 bases. Germline CDR1 is MDHEN and CDR2 is SYDVKM. The CDR3 sequence is 15 residues long. V was pared by 4 bases and J by 5 bases, with 6 bases of the junction left unmatched. The CDR3 sequence: CASSYGTGVKDTQYF. The CDR3 bases are TGTGCCAGCAGTTACGGGACAGGGGTGAAAGATACGCAGTATTTT.

This clone was counted a single time. This chain links TRBV11-2 with TRBJ1-1; 8 bases match TRBD1. V dropped 5 bases and J dropped 5; count of bases not matched to a gene: 4. Germline V CDR1 and CDR2: SGHAT, FQNNGV. The CDR3 has 13 residues. Written as DNA, the CDR3 is TGTGCCAGCAGCGTGACAGGGGCTACTGAAGCTTTCTTT. It translates to CASSVTGATEAFF.

This chain uses TRBV27 with TRBJ2-5; D not certain. The CDR3 sequence is 14 residues long. Trimming left V 6 bases short and J 4 bases short, with 15 bases between. The germline V gene encodes CDR1 MNHEY and CDR2 SMNVEV (reference sequence). The chain's CDR3 is CASSSPQTRETQYF. CDR3 bases: TGTGCCAGCAGCTCCCCCCAAACCCGAGAGACCCAGTACTTC.

V usage is TRBV5-5 and J usage is TRBJ2-7; 9 bases are shared with TRBD1. In germline, CDR1 is SGHKS, CDR2 YYEKEE (reference sequence). Unmatched junction bases numbered 3, after V lost 4 bases and J lost 4 bases. There are 13 residues in the CDR3. The CDR3 here is CASSAGTGYEQYV. The CDR3 nucleotides read TGTGCCAGCAGCGCCGGGACAGGGTACGAGCAGTACGTC.

The chain couples TRBV19 to TRBJ2-1; TRBD2 matches at 11 bases. The CDR3 length is 15 residues. Germline values: CDR1 LNHDA, CDR2 SQIVND (reference sequence). V lost 7 bases and J lost 2; bases outside the gene matches: 4. CDR3 region: CASTETSGAYNEQFF. Written as DNA, the CDR3 is TGTGCCAGTACCGAGACTAGCGGGGCCTACAATGAGCAGTTCTTC.

The chain recombines TRBV10-3 with TRBJ2-5, with TRBD2 matching 8 bases. The J segment lost 2 bases and the V segment lost 2 bases, leaving 7 bases of the junction unmatched. The CDR3 consists of 16 residues. Germline CDR1 and CDR2: ENHRY and SYGVKD. In DNA, the CDR3 is TGTGCCATCAGTGAGCGGCGGGGGGTATTACAAGAGACCCAGTACTTC. Translated, it gives CAISERRGVLQETQYF.

The chain combines TRBV6-5 with TRBJ1-1; TRBD1 is a possible D gene (5 bases). V was pared by 4 bases and J by 1 base, with 7 bases between. The CDR3 loop spans 13 amino acids. Per germline, CDR1 MNHEY and CDR2 SVGAGI. The CDR3 spells CASSFQGNTEAFF. In DNA form, the CDR3 reads TGTGCCAGCAGTTTCCAGGGGAACACTGAAGCTTTCTTT.